This TCR beta chain was recorded in a study of blood T cell repertoires in COVID-19. Study-level background: From the United States, Italy and Spain came samples of acute and convalescent COVID-19. T cells, B-cell-depleted T cells, or PBMCs supplied cDNA or gDNA.

Study processing details: Reference gene primer amplification gave estimated nucleated cell counts. Measured with immunoSEQ multiplex PCR; TCRdb has only the in-frame clones, and not every one. From that table come the V and J calls and clone size; the DNA was used to work out D and trimming. Of more than 65,000 clones listed, around 77% are singletons. The ends were cut back, 2 bases at V and 8 bases at J, with 12 bases in the middle. Germline CDR1 is SGHNT and CDR2 is YYREEE (reference sequence). This CDR3 has 13 amino acids. The sample consisted of peripheral blood. The chain combines TRBV5-4 with TRBJ2-3; D remains unclear. The clonotype was recovered from a man between 60 and 70 years old with acute or convalescent COVID-19. The CDR3 bases are TGTGCCAGCAGCTTTGATGAGAAGAGTACGCAGTATTTT. This gives the protein CASSFDEKSTQYF.